This entry lists 24 T cell receptor beta chains sequenced from one sample in a study of T cell repertoires in cytomegalovirus infection. No antigen has been assigned to these receptors. MiXCR was run by TCRdb on the reads, yielding one entry per CDR3 protein. The sample gives approximately 990,000 distinct CDR3 sequences, around a third of which show up once; over 12% is in the top ten. The sequencing used cultured CD8+ T cells from PBMCs, collected from culture after CMV antigen stimulation. Receptor source: a human donor in good health (CMV status not recorded). Some clones in this sample may be carry-over from other donors' samples.

This clonotype showed up just a few times. The chain links TRBV27 to TRBJ2-5, with D possibly being TRBD2 (5 bases). In germline, CDR1 is MNHEY, CDR2 SMNVEV (reference sequence). The ends were cut back, 5 bases at V and 5 bases at J, with 12 bases in the middle. This CDR3 has 13 residues. The DNA for the CDR3 is TGTGCCAGCAGTCTCTACCCGGGGGAGACCCAGTACTTC. Translating gives CASSLYPGETQYF.

This chain joins TRBV4-3 and TRBJ2-1; 9 bases are shared with TRBD2. The CDR3 runs to 15 residues. V shed 0 bases and J 7 bases; nucleotides not matched to a gene: 4. Germline CDR1 reads LGHNA; CDR2 reads YSLEER. CDR3 in DNA: TGCGCCAGCAGCCAAGAGGGACTAGCAGGAAATGAGCAGTTCTTC. Translation gives CASSQEGLAGNEQFF.

The chain combines TRBV5-1 with TRBJ2-7, with 15 bases fitting TRBD2. The CDR3 runs 17 residues. J lost 3 bases, V lost 4 bases, and 8 bases had no gene match. Germline V gene data show CDR1 as SGHRS and CDR2 as YFSETQ. The CDR3 DNA sequence: TGCGCCAGCAGCCAGGGACTAGCGGGGGGACTCTACTACGAGCAGTACGTC. Its protein is CASSQGLAGGLYYEQYV.

The genes are TRBV10-3 and TRBJ2-7; D is possibly TRBD2 (6 bases). Looked up from germline, CDR1 is ENHRY and CDR2 is SYGVKD. Trimming left V 6 bases short and J 6 bases short, with 15 bases between. CDR3 size: 13 residues. CDR3 DNA sequence: TGTGCCATCAGATGGACTATGCCCGGCGAGCAGTACTTC. This sequence encodes CAIRWTMPGEQYF.

The chain recombines TRBV12-5 with TRBJ2-1, with D unresolved. Germline V gene sequence: CDR1 LGHNT, CDR2 FRNRAP. V lost 7 bases and J lost 3, with 13 bases in between. The CDR3 contains 14 residues. This chain's CDR3 is CASAGSLNYNEQFF. The CDR3 region has the DNA TGTGCTAGTGCCGGCAGCCTAAACTACAATGAGCAGTTCTTC.

This clonotype appeared many times. The chain joins TRBV7-3 to TRBJ2-5, with 7 nucleotides matching TRBD1. V dropped 5 bases and J dropped 5; count of bases not matched to a gene: 8. The CDR3 consists of 14 residues. From germline, CDR1 is SGHTA and CDR2 FQGTGA. The CDR3 DNA reads as TGTGCCAGCAGCCTGCAAGGGGGCTCTGAGACCCAGTACTTC. Translated: CASSLQGGSETQYF.

This clonotype was detected a few times. The V call is TRBV7-2, the J call TRBJ2-3, with 8 bases that match TRBD2. Per germline, CDR1 SGHTA and CDR2 FQGNSA. Trimming at V came to 1 base and at J to 0 bases, leaving 3 bases not matched to a gene. There are 16 residues in the CDR3. CDR3 amino acids: CASSLDAGGSTDTQYF. CDR3 DNA: TGTGCCAGCAGCTTAGATGCGGGGGGCAGCACAGATACGCAGTATTTT.

The table lists this clonotype with many counts. The genes are TRBV12-3 or TRBV12-4 and TRBJ1-5; the match to TRBD1 covers 7 bases. V shed 6 bases, J shed 0 bases, and the junction held 5 bases outside the gene matches. This CDR3 region has 15 residues. This CDR3 is CASSLGQTSNQPQHF. In DNA form, the CDR3 reads TGTGCCAGCAGCCTGGGACAGACTAGCAATCAGCCCCAGCATTTT.

The CDR3 DNA reads TGCAGTGCTAGACCCTACCCCCTGGACAGGGTAGGAAACACCATATATTTT. This gives the protein CSARPYPLDRVGNTIYF. The chain has TRBV20-1 and TRBJ1-3, with 8 bases fitting TRBD1. With V trimmed by 2 bases and J by 4 bases, 13 bases remained unmatched. There are 17 residues in the CDR3. The germline gives CDR1 DFQATT, CDR2 SNEGSKA (reference sequence).

The chain has TRBV10-3 and TRBJ2-2, with 9 bases lining up with TRBD1. Per germline, CDR1 ENHRY and CDR2 SYGVKD. CDR3 length: 15 residues. Trimming removed 7 bases from V and 5 bases from J; junction bases left unmatched: 8. CDR3 DNA: TGTGCCATCAAAGGGACAGGGAGCGGGACCGGGGAGCTGTTTTTT. The encoded protein is CAIKGTGSGTGELFF.

Worth noting for this clonotype: A read error is possible here, since a much larger clone lies one base away. The chain has TRBV6-2 or TRBV6-3 and TRBJ2-1, with D perhaps TRBD1 or TRBD2 (6 bases each). Between the trimmed V and J ends, which lost 6 bases and 7 bases, there was a span of 13 bases. Germline CDR1 MNHEY, CDR2 SVGEGT. This CDR3 has 13 amino acids. CDR3 in amino acids: CASSYGGWNEQFF. The DNA for the CDR3 is TGTGCCAGCAGCTACGGGGGCTGGAATGAGCAGTTCTTC.

The CDR3 region has the DNA TGTGCCAGCTTCACCGGTAGTCCTAGAGAGACCCAGTACTTC. Its translation: CASFTGSPRETQYF. The V gene is TRBV18, the J gene TRBJ2-5, with D unclear. Per the germline V gene, CDR1 is KGHSH and CDR2 is LQKENI. Trimming took 7 bases from V and 4 from J, leaving 16 bases between them. The CDR3 sequence is 14 residues long. Full variable domain (outside the CDR3, taken from reference TRBV18 and TRBJ2-5): NAGVMQNPRHLVRRRGQEARLRCSPMKGHSHVYWYRQLPEEGLKFMVYLQKENIIDESGMPKERFSAEFPKEGPSILRIQQVVRGDSAAYFCASFTGSPRETQYFGPGTRLLVL.

In this sample, this clonotype turned up a few times. The J gene is TRBJ2-5, the V gene TRBV27; 9 bases agree with TRBD2. V was pared by 3 bases and J by 6 bases, with 8 bases of the junction left unmatched. Per germline, CDR1 MNHEY and CDR2 SMNVEV (reference sequence). This CDR3 has 15 amino acids. In DNA, the CDR3 is TGTGCCAGCAGTTTGAGTAGCGGGGGATCAAAGACCCAGTACTTC. Its protein product is CASSLSSGGSKTQYF.

This clonotype turned up a few times. The genes are TRBV11-2 and TRBJ2-1, with 10 positions matching TRBD1. J gave up 5 bases and V 5 bases, and 9 bases lay outside the gene matches. Germline V CDR1 and CDR2: SGHAT, FQNNGV. The CDR3 loop spans 16 amino acids. The CDR3 region has the DNA TGTGCCAGCAGCCCCCCTGGGACAGGGGCCCACAATGAGCAGTTCTTC. This translates into CASSPPGTGAHNEQFF.

The J gene is TRBJ2-1, the V gene TRBV6-6; no clear D. The ends were cut back, 2 bases at V and 0 bases at J, with 8 bases in the middle. The V gene's germline CDR1 is MNHNY and CDR2 SVGAGI (reference sequence). The CDR3 is 15 residues long. CDR3 loop: CASSYVLGSYNEQFF. CDR3 bases: TGTGCCAGCAGTTACGTGTTGGGCTCCTACAATGAGCAGTTCTTC.

A note on this clonotype: The CDR3 does not end in the conserved phenylalanine or tryptophan, so this is likely a read error. CDR3 protein: CASSLEEVYGYTY. CDR3 sequence (DNA): TGTGCCAGCAGCTTAGAGGAGGTCTATGGCTACACCTAC. The chain carries TRBV7-6 and TRBJ1-2; no firm D call. Between the trimmed V and J ends, which lost 1 base and 4 bases, there was a span of 7 bases. Germline V lookup: CDR1 SGHVS, CDR2 FNYEAQ. The CDR3 spans 13 residues.

Only a few counts were recorded for this clonotype. The V call is TRBV27, the J call TRBJ2-7; D call uncertain. Deletions cut 3 bases from V and 0 bases from J, with 12 bases between. The germline V gene encodes CDR1 MNHEY and CDR2 SMNVEV (reference sequence). This CDR3 has 15 amino acids. The CDR3 sequence: CASSFGLPISYEQYF. In DNA, the CDR3 is TGTGCCAGCAGTTTTGGGCTACCCATCTCCTACGAGCAGTACTTC.

This clonotype was observed a few times. The V gene is TRBV19, the J gene TRBJ2-7; 8 bases match TRBD1. Germline assignment: CDR1 LNHDA and CDR2 SQIVND (reference sequence). CDR3 length equals 13 residues. Losses at the gene ends were 6 bases for V and 2 bases for J; bases not matched to a gene: 3. DNA for the CDR3: TGTGCCAGTAGGGACAGGGAAGCCTACGAGCAGTACTTC. This gives the protein CASRDREAYEQYF.

This chain connects TRBV28 to TRBJ2-5; unclear D gene. CDR1 MDHEN and CDR2 SYDVKM come from the germline V gene. V was clipped by 4 bases and J by 7 bases, with 16 bases between them. The CDR3 totals 14 residues. Here the CDR3 reads CASSSRRWAGTQYF. DNA for the CDR3: TGTGCCAGCAGTTCCCGACGTTGGGCCGGGACCCAGTACTTC.

This clonotype was counted a few times. The V and J genes are TRBV15 and TRBJ2-1; D not certain. Germline CDR1 reads LNHNV; CDR2 reads YYDKDF (reference sequence). This CDR3 is built from 13 residues. The V gene lost 0 bases and the J gene lost 9 bases, with 9 bases spanning the gap. The CDR3 reads CATSREPSSEQFF. The DNA for the CDR3 is TGTGCCACCAGCAGAGAACCTTCGAGTGAGCAGTTCTTC.

This clonotype occurred a few times. The J gene is TRBJ2-1, the V gene TRBV6-8; 8 bases agree with TRBD2. The CDR3 spans 16 residues. With V trimmed by 2 bases and J by 9 bases, 12 bases remained unmatched. CDR1 and CDR2 (germline): MNHGY, SAAAGT. Written as DNA, the CDR3 is TGTGCCAGCAGTTACAAAGATTCCAGCGGGGGAACTGAGCAGTTCTTC. Amino acid sequence: CASSYKDSSGGTEQFF.

The V gene is TRBV20-1, the J gene TRBJ2-2; 11 nucleotides line up with TRBD2. This CDR3 contains 15 residues. V lost 4 bases to trimming and J lost 1 base; unmatched junction nucleotides: 2. Germline V CDR1 and CDR2: DFQATT, SNEGSKA (reference sequence). The CDR3 region has the DNA TGCAGTGCTATTAGCGGGGGGGGGAACACCGGGGAGCTGTTTTTT. Translated: CSAISGGGNTGELFF.

The CDR3 DNA is TGTGCCAGCAGCTTATTTGGACAGGGCTACGAGCAGTACTTC. The encoded protein is CASSLFGQGYEQYF. The chain joins TRBV11-1 to TRBJ2-7; 8 bases map to TRBD1. J lost 3 bases, V lost 2 bases, and 3 bases had no gene match. The CDR3 extends over 14 amino acids. Per germline, CDR1 SGHAT and CDR2 FQDESV (reference sequence). The full variable domain, rest sourced from reference TRBV11-1 and TRBJ2-7, is EAEVAQSPRYKITEKSQAVAFWCDPISGHATLYWYRQILGQGPELLVQFQDESVVDDSQLPKDRFSAERLKGVDSTLKIQPAELGDSAMYLCASSLFGQGYEQYFGPGTRLTVT.

The rearrangement joins TRBV7-2 to TRBJ1-6, with unresolved D. The CDR3 is made up of 13 amino acids. Germline assignment: CDR1 SGHTA and CDR2 FQGNSA. Trimming removed 4 bases from V and 12 bases from J, with 13 bases in between. CDR3 protein: CASSSPGSRPLHF. The DNA of the CDR3 is TGTGCCAGCAGCTCCCCGGGCAGTAGACCCCTCCACTTT.